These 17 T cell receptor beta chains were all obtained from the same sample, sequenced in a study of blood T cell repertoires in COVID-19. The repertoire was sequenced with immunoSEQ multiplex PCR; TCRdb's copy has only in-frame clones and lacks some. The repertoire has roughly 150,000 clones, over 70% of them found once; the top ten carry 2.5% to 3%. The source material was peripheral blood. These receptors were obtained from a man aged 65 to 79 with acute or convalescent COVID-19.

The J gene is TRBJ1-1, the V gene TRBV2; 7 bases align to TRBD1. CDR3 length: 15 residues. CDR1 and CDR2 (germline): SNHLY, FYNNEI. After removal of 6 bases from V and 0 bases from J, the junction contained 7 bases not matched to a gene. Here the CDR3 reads CASSRATGLNTEAFF. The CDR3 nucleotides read TGTGCCAGCAGCCGCGCGACAGGGCTGAACACTGAAGCTTTCTTT.

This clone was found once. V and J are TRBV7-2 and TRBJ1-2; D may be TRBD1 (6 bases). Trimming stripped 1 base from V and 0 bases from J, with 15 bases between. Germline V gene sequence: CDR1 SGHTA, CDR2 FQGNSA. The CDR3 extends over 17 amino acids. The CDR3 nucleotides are TGTGCCAGCAGCTTAGTAGGGACAACCCGTTCTAACTATGGCTACACCTTC. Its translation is CASSLVGTTRSNYGYTF. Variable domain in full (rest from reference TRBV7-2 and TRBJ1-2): GAGVSQSPSNKVTEKGKDVELRCDPISGHTALYWYRQSLGQGLEFLIYFQGNSAPDKSGLPSDRFSAERTGGSVSTLTIQRTQQEDSAVYLCASSLVGTTRSNYGYTFGSGTRLTVV.

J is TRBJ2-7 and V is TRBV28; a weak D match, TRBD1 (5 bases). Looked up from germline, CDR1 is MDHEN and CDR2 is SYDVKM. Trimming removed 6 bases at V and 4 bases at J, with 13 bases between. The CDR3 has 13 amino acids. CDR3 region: CASSRQHSYEQYF. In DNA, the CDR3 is TGTGCCAGCAGCAGACAGCATTCTTACGAGCAGTACTTC.

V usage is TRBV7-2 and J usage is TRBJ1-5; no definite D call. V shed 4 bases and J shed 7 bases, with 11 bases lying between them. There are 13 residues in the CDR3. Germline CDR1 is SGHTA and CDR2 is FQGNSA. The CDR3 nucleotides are TGTGCCAGCAGCTCCCGTGTCTCCCAGCCCCAGCATTTT. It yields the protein CASSSRVSQPQHF. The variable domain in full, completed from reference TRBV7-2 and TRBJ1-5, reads GAGVSQSPSNKVTEKGKDVELRCDPISGHTALYWYRQSLGQGLEFLIYFQGNSAPDKSGLPSDRFSAERTGGSVSTLTIQRTQQEDSAVYLCASSSRVSQPQHFGDGTRLSIL.

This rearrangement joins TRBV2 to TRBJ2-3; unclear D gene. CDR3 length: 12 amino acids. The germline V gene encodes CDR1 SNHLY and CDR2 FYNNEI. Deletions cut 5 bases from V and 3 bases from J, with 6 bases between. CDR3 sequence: CASSSQTDTQYF. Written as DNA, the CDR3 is TGTGCCAGCAGTTCACAAACAGATACGCAGTATTTT.

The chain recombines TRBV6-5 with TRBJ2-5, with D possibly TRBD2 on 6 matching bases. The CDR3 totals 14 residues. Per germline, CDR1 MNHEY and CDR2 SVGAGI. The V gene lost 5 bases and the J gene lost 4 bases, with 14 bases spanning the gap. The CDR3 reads CASSKGPGGETQYF. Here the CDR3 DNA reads TGTGCCAGCAGTAAGGGGCCCGGGGGAGAGACCCAGTACTTC.

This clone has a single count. The CDR3 region is CASSVWGRPYEQYF. CDR3 nucleotides: TGTGCCAGCAGCGTATGGGGCAGACCCTACGAGCAGTACTTC. The chain uses TRBV11-2 and TRBJ2-7; perhaps TRBD1 as D (5 bases). V gave up 5 bases and J gave up 2 bases, with 13 bases separating them. The CDR3 is 14 residues long. Per germline, CDR1 SGHAT and CDR2 FQNNGV.

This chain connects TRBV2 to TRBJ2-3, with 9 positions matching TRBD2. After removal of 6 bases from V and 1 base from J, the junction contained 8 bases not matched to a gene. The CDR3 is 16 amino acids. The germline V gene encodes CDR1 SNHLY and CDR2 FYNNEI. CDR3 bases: TGTGCCAGCAGCCCCTCTGGACTAGCGCGCACAGATACGCAGTATTTT. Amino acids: CASSPSGLARTDTQYF.

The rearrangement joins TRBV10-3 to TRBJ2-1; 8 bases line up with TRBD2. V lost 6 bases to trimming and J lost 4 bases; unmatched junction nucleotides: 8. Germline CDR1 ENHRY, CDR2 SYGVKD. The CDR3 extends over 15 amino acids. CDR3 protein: CAIRTAGAIYNEQFF. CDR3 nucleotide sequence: TGTGCCATCAGAACAGCGGGAGCGATATACAATGAGCAGTTCTTC.

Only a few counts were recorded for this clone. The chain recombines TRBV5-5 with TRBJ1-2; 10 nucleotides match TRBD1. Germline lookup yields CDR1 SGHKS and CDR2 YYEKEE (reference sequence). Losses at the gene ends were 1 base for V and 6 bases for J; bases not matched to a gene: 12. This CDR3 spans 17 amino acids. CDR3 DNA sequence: TGTGCCAGCAGCTTGAAACTGCTGACAGGGGGCTTTGATGGCTACACCTTC. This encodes CASSLKLLTGGFDGYTF. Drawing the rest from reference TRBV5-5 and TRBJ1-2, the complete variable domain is DAGVTQSPTHLIKTRGQQVTLRCSPISGHKSVSWYQQVLGQGPQFIFQYYEKEERGRGNFPDRFSARQFPNYSSELNVNALLLGDSALYLCASSLKLLTGGFDGYTFGSGTRLTVV.

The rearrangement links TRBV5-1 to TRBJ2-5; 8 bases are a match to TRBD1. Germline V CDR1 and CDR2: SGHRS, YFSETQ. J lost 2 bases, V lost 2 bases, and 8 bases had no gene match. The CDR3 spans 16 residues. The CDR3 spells CASSFGQGEKQETQYF. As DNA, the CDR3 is TGCGCCAGCAGCTTTGGACAGGGTGAGAAACAAGAGACCCAGTACTTC.

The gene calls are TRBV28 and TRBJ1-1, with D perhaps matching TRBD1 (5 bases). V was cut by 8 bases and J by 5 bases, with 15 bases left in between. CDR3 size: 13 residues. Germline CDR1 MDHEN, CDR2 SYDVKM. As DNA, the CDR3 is TGTGCCAGCCTCACCGGGGGAGGGACTGAAGCTTTCTTT. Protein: CASLTGGGTEAFF.

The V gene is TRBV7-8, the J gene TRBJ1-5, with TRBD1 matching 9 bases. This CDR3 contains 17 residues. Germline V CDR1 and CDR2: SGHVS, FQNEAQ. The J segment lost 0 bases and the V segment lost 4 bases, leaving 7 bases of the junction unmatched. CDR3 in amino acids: CASSSGTGLNSNQPQHF. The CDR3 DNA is TGTGCCAGCAGCTCCGGGACAGGGCTGAATAGCAATCAGCCCCAGCATTTT.

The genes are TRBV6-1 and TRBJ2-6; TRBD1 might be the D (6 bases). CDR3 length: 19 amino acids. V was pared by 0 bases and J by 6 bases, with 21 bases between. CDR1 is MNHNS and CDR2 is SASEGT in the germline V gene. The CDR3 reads CASSEAPSFTGRPANVLTF. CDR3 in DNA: TGTGCCAGCAGTGAAGCCCCCAGCTTTACAGGGCGTCCGGCCAACGTCCTGACTTTC.

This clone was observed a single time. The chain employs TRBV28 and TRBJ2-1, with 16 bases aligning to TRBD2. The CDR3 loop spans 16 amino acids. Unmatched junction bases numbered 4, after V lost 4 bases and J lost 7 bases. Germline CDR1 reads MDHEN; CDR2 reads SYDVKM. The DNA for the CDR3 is TGTGCCAGCAGTTCTGGGACTAGCGGGAGGGGGAATGAGCAGTTCTTC. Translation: CASSSGTSGRGNEQFF. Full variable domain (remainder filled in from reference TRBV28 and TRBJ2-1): DVKVTQSSRYLVKRTGEKVFLECVQDMDHENMFWYRQDPGLGLRLIYFSYDVKMKEKGDIPEGYSVSREKKERFSLILESASTNQTSMYLCASSSGTSGRGNEQFFGPGTRLTVL.

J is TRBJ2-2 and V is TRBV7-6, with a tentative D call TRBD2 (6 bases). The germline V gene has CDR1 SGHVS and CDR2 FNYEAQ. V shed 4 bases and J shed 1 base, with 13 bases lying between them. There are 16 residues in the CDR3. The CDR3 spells CASSSPGGMNTGELFF. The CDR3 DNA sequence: TGTGCCAGCAGCTCCCCTGGGGGGATGAACACCGGGGAGCTGTTTTTT.

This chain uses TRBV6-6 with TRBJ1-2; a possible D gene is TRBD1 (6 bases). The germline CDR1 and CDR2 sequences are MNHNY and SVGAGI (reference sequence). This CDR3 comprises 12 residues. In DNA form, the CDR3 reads TGTGCTAGGGGGGGGGATTTCTATGGCTACACCTTC. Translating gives CARGGDFYGYTF.